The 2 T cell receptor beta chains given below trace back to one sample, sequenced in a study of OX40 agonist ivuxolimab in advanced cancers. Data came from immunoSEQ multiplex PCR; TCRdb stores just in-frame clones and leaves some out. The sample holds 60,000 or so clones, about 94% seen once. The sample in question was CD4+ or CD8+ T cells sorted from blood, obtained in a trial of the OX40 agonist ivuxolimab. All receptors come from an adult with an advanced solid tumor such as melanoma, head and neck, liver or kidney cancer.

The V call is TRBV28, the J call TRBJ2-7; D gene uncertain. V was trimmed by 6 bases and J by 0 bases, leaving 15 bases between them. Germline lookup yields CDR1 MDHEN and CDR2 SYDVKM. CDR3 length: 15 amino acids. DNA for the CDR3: TGTGCCAGCAGCCTTACAGTAAGAAGCTCCTACGAGCAGTACTTC. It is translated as CASSLTVRSSYEQYF.

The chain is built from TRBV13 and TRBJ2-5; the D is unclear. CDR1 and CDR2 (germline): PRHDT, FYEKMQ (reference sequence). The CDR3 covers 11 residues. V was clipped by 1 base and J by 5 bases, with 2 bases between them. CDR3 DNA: TGTGCCAGCAGCTTAGAGGAGACCCAGTACTTC. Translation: CASSLEETQYF.